What follows are 21 T cell receptor beta chains derived from one specimen sequenced in a study of shared clonotypes between healthy human individuals. Repertoires were generated with immunoSEQ multiplex PCR, while TCRdb's copy carries only in-frame clones and drops some. The sample records under 600,000 clones, more than 95% being singletons. The sample taken for sequencing was naive CD4+ T cells sorted from blood. Indicated subset: CD45RA+ positively selected. These TCRs come from a woman between 25 and 40 years old in good health.

A single count supports this clone. The chain couples TRBV9 to TRBJ2-5, with TRBD2 identical over 11 bases. Trimming at V came to 4 bases and at J to 2 bases, leaving 4 bases not matched to a gene. Germline V gene sequence: CDR1 SGDLS, CDR2 YYNGEE. This CDR3 spans 15 amino acids. The CDR3, as DNA: TGTGCCAGCAGCTACGGACTAGCGGGTCAAGAGACCCAGTACTTC. Its translation: CASSYGLAGQETQYF.

The chain combines TRBV28 with TRBJ2-7; TRBD2 matches at 7 bases. The germline gives CDR1 MDHEN, CDR2 SYDVKM. This CDR3 comprises 15 residues. V lost 4 bases to trimming and J lost 3 bases; unmatched junction nucleotides: 9. The CDR3 sequence: CASSSAGVGDYEQYF. DNA for the CDR3: TGTGCCAGCAGTTCCGCGGGGGTTGGAGACTACGAGCAGTACTTC.

The chain uses TRBV30 and TRBJ2-5; maybe TRBD1 (5 bases). This CDR3 comprises 12 residues. Germline V gene sequence: CDR1 GTSNPN, CDR2 SVGIG (reference sequence). Trimming took off 4 bases at V and 2 bases at J, with 8 bases between the two ends. Written as DNA, the CDR3 is TGTGCCTGGAACAGGATTCAAGAGACCCAGTACTTC. This codes for CAWNRIQETQYF.

In regard to this clone: The identical CDR3 is also encoded by other nucleotide sequences in the sample. The genes are TRBV7-9 and TRBJ1-3; D is uncertain. V was trimmed by 1 base and J by 5 bases, leaving 0 bases between them. This CDR3 has 11 residues. Looked up from germline, CDR1 is SEHNR and CDR2 is FQNEAQ (reference sequence). CDR3 residues: CASSLGNTIYF. In DNA, the CDR3 is TGTGCCAGCAGCTTAGGAAACACCATATATTTT.

The gene calls are TRBV18 and TRBJ2-3; weak D call: TRBD2 (6 bases). CDR3 length: 16 residues. V was clipped by 3 bases and J by 2 bases, with 15 bases between them. Germline V gene lookup returns CDR1 KGHSH and CDR2 LQKENI. CDR3 sequence (DNA): TGTGCCAGCTCACCCTGGGGACTCGCCAACACAGATACGCAGTATTTT. This codes for CASSPWGLANTDTQYF.

The chain has TRBV2 and TRBJ1-1, with D hard to call. Trimming shortened V by 6 bases and J by 3 bases, and 5 bases separated the two germline ends. The CDR3 runs to 11 residues. Germline CDR1 is SNHLY and CDR2 is FYNNEI. CDR3 DNA sequence: TGTGCCAGCAGCAGAGACACTGAAGCTTTCTTT. This translates into CASSRDTEAFF.

This clone was recorded only once. V and J are TRBV28 and TRBJ1-2, with a possible D match to TRBD1 (5 bases). V was trimmed by 3 bases and J by 8 bases, leaving 22 bases between them. This CDR3 has 16 residues. Germline CDR1 is MDHEN and CDR2 is SYDVKM. The CDR3 DNA reads as TGTGCCAGCAGTTTGGCCTACACAGGCCAGGGATGGGGCTACACCTTC. Protein sequence: CASSLAYTGQGWGYTF.

J is TRBJ2-1 and V is TRBV9, with no clear D. The V and J ends lost 0 bases and 1 base respectively, with 8 bases between them. CDR1 is SGDLS, CDR2 YYNGEE, per germline. CDR3 length: 15 amino acids. CDR3 loop: CASSVGPISYNEQFF. The CDR3, as DNA: TGTGCCAGCAGCGTAGGCCCGATATCCTACAATGAGCAGTTCTTC.

V usage is TRBV28 and J usage is TRBJ2-5, with TRBD1 matching 10 bases. The germline V gene encodes CDR1 MDHEN and CDR2 SYDVKM. The V and J ends lost 6 bases and 5 bases, in that order; junction bases with no gene match: 3. This CDR3 contains 13 residues. CDR3 sequence (DNA): TGTGCCAGCAGAGACAGGGGGCGGGAGACCCAGTACTTC. Translated: CASRDRGRETQYF.

Concerning this clone: Other DNA variants within this sample encode the same CDR3. The V gene is TRBV5-1, the J gene TRBJ2-7, with a weak D call TRBD2 (6 bases). In germline, CDR1 is SGHRS, CDR2 YFSETQ. This CDR3 has 14 residues. The V gene lost 0 bases and the J gene lost 3 bases, with 10 bases spanning the gap. CDR3 nucleotide sequence: TGCGCCAGCAGCTTGGCCGGGAGCAGCTACGAGCAGTACTTC. Translating gives CASSLAGSSYEQYF.

The gene calls are TRBV20-1 and TRBJ1-2; D perhaps matches TRBD1 (5 bases). Per the germline V gene, CDR1 is DFQATT and CDR2 is SNEGSKA (reference sequence). Deletions cut 6 bases from V and 14 bases from J, with 19 bases between. CDR3 size: 11 residues. CDR3 in amino acids: CSAPGVYGETF. The CDR3 DNA reads as TGCAGTGCCCCGGGGGTTTATGGCGAAACCTTC.

The CDR3 nucleotides are TGCGCCAGCAGCTTGCGGGGACATACATACAATGAGCAGTTCTTC. Translated: CASSLRGHTYNEQFF. V is TRBV5-1 and J is TRBJ2-1; TRBD1 might be the D (6 bases). Trimming cost V 1 base and J 4 bases, with 12 bases left between them. Germline assignment: CDR1 SGHRS and CDR2 YFSETQ. The CDR3 is made up of 15 amino acids.

V usage is TRBV29-1 and J usage is TRBJ2-3; 8 bases are shared with TRBD1. Germline V gene lookup returns CDR1 SQVTM and CDR2 ANQGSEA. The trim removed 4 bases at V and 7 bases at J, leaving 7 bases unmatched. This CDR3 is 13 amino acids long. The CDR3 loop reads CSVVGQGIHTQYF. The CDR3 region has the DNA TGCAGCGTTGTCGGACAGGGTATCCATACGCAGTATTTT.

The rearrangement links TRBV7-2 to TRBJ2-5, with TRBD1 identical over 9 bases. The J call is uncertain, as TRBJ2-7 better fits the DNA end. Germline CDR1 SGHTA, CDR2 FQGNSA. This CDR3 spans 17 amino acids. The DNA of the CDR3 is TGTGCCAGCAGCTCCGACAAACGGACAGGGGAGCCCTACGAGCAGTACTTC. This codes for CASSSDKRTGEPYEQYF.

V gene TRBV5-6 combines with J gene TRBJ1-4; possible D gene TRBD1, 5 bases. V lost 1 base to trimming and J lost 4 bases, with 14 bases between them. The length of the CDR3 is 16 residues. The germline V gene encodes CDR1 SGHDT and CDR2 YYEEEE. The chain's CDR3 is CASSLTVGDHNEKLFF. CDR3 bases: TGTGCCAGCAGCTTGACAGTAGGGGATCATAATGAAAAACTGTTTTTT. The whole variable domain, remainder taken from reference TRBV5-6 and TRBJ1-4, is DAGVTQSPTHLIKTRGQQVTLRCSPKSGHDTVSWYQQALGQGPQFIFQYYEEEERQRGNFPDRFSGHQFPNYSSELNVNALLLGDSALYLCASSLTVGDHNEKLFFGSGTQLSVL.

Comments on this clone: This sample also contains other DNA sequences that code for the same CDR3. The chain links TRBV18 to TRBJ2-3, with D uncertain. Germline V CDR1 and CDR2: KGHSH, LQKENI. Trimming took 1 base from V and 2 from J, leaving 4 bases between them. The CDR3 extends over 13 amino acids. CDR3 nucleotide sequence: TGTGCCAGCTCACCACAAGACACAGATACGCAGTATTTT. Residues: CASSPQDTDTQYF.

This clone is a singleton in its sample. The chain carries TRBV28 and TRBJ2-2; the match to TRBD2 covers 14 bases. CDR3 size: 15 residues. V gave up 6 bases and J gave up 6 bases; unmatched junction bases: 3. Germline V gene sequence: CDR1 MDHEN, CDR2 SYDVKM. The CDR3 DNA reads TGTGCCAGCAGACCGGGACTAGCGGGAGCCGGGGAGCTGTTTTTT. It codes for CASRPGLAGAGELFF.

This sequence joins TRBV5-6 and TRBJ2-1, with a weak D call TRBD1 (6 bases). The CDR3 sequence is 14 residues long. V lost 4 bases to trimming and J lost 5 bases, with 13 bases between them. Germline V gives CDR1 SGHDT, CDR2 YYEEEE. The CDR3 loop is CASSLPGQNNEQFF. CDR3 nucleotide sequence: TGTGCCAGCAGCCTACCCGGACAGAACAATGAGCAGTTCTTC.

CDR3 DNA sequence: TGCGCCAGCAGCCAAGAGGGGGGTCATATCACCGGGGAGCTGTTTTTT. Its translation is CASSQEGGHITGELFF. The chain combines TRBV4-1 with TRBJ2-2; tentatively, D is TRBD2 (6 bases). In germline, CDR1 is MGHRA, CDR2 YSYEKL. V shed 0 bases and J shed 4 bases, with 12 bases lying between them. The length of the CDR3 is 16 residues.

The V call is TRBV30, the J call TRBJ2-5; 9 bases map to TRBD1. The CDR3 totals 16 residues. Germline V CDR1 and CDR2: GTSNPN, SVGIG (reference sequence). The junction had 13 bases not matched to a gene; V was cut back by 4 bases and J by 4 bases. The CDR3 protein is CAWTTPWTGDPETQYF. The CDR3 DNA sequence: TGTGCCTGGACTACACCCTGGACAGGGGACCCAGAGACCCAGTACTTC.

This clone was detected a few times. The V and J genes are TRBV7-9 and TRBJ2-3, with 13 bases aligning to TRBD2. The germline V gene has CDR1 SEHNR and CDR2 FQNEAQ (reference sequence). This CDR3 is built from 16 residues. V gave up 4 bases and J gave up 3 bases; unmatched junction bases: 4. CDR3 in DNA: TGTGCCAGCAGCTCTTGGACTAGCGGGAGAACAGATACGCAGTATTTT. Translated, it gives CASSSWTSGRTDTQYF.